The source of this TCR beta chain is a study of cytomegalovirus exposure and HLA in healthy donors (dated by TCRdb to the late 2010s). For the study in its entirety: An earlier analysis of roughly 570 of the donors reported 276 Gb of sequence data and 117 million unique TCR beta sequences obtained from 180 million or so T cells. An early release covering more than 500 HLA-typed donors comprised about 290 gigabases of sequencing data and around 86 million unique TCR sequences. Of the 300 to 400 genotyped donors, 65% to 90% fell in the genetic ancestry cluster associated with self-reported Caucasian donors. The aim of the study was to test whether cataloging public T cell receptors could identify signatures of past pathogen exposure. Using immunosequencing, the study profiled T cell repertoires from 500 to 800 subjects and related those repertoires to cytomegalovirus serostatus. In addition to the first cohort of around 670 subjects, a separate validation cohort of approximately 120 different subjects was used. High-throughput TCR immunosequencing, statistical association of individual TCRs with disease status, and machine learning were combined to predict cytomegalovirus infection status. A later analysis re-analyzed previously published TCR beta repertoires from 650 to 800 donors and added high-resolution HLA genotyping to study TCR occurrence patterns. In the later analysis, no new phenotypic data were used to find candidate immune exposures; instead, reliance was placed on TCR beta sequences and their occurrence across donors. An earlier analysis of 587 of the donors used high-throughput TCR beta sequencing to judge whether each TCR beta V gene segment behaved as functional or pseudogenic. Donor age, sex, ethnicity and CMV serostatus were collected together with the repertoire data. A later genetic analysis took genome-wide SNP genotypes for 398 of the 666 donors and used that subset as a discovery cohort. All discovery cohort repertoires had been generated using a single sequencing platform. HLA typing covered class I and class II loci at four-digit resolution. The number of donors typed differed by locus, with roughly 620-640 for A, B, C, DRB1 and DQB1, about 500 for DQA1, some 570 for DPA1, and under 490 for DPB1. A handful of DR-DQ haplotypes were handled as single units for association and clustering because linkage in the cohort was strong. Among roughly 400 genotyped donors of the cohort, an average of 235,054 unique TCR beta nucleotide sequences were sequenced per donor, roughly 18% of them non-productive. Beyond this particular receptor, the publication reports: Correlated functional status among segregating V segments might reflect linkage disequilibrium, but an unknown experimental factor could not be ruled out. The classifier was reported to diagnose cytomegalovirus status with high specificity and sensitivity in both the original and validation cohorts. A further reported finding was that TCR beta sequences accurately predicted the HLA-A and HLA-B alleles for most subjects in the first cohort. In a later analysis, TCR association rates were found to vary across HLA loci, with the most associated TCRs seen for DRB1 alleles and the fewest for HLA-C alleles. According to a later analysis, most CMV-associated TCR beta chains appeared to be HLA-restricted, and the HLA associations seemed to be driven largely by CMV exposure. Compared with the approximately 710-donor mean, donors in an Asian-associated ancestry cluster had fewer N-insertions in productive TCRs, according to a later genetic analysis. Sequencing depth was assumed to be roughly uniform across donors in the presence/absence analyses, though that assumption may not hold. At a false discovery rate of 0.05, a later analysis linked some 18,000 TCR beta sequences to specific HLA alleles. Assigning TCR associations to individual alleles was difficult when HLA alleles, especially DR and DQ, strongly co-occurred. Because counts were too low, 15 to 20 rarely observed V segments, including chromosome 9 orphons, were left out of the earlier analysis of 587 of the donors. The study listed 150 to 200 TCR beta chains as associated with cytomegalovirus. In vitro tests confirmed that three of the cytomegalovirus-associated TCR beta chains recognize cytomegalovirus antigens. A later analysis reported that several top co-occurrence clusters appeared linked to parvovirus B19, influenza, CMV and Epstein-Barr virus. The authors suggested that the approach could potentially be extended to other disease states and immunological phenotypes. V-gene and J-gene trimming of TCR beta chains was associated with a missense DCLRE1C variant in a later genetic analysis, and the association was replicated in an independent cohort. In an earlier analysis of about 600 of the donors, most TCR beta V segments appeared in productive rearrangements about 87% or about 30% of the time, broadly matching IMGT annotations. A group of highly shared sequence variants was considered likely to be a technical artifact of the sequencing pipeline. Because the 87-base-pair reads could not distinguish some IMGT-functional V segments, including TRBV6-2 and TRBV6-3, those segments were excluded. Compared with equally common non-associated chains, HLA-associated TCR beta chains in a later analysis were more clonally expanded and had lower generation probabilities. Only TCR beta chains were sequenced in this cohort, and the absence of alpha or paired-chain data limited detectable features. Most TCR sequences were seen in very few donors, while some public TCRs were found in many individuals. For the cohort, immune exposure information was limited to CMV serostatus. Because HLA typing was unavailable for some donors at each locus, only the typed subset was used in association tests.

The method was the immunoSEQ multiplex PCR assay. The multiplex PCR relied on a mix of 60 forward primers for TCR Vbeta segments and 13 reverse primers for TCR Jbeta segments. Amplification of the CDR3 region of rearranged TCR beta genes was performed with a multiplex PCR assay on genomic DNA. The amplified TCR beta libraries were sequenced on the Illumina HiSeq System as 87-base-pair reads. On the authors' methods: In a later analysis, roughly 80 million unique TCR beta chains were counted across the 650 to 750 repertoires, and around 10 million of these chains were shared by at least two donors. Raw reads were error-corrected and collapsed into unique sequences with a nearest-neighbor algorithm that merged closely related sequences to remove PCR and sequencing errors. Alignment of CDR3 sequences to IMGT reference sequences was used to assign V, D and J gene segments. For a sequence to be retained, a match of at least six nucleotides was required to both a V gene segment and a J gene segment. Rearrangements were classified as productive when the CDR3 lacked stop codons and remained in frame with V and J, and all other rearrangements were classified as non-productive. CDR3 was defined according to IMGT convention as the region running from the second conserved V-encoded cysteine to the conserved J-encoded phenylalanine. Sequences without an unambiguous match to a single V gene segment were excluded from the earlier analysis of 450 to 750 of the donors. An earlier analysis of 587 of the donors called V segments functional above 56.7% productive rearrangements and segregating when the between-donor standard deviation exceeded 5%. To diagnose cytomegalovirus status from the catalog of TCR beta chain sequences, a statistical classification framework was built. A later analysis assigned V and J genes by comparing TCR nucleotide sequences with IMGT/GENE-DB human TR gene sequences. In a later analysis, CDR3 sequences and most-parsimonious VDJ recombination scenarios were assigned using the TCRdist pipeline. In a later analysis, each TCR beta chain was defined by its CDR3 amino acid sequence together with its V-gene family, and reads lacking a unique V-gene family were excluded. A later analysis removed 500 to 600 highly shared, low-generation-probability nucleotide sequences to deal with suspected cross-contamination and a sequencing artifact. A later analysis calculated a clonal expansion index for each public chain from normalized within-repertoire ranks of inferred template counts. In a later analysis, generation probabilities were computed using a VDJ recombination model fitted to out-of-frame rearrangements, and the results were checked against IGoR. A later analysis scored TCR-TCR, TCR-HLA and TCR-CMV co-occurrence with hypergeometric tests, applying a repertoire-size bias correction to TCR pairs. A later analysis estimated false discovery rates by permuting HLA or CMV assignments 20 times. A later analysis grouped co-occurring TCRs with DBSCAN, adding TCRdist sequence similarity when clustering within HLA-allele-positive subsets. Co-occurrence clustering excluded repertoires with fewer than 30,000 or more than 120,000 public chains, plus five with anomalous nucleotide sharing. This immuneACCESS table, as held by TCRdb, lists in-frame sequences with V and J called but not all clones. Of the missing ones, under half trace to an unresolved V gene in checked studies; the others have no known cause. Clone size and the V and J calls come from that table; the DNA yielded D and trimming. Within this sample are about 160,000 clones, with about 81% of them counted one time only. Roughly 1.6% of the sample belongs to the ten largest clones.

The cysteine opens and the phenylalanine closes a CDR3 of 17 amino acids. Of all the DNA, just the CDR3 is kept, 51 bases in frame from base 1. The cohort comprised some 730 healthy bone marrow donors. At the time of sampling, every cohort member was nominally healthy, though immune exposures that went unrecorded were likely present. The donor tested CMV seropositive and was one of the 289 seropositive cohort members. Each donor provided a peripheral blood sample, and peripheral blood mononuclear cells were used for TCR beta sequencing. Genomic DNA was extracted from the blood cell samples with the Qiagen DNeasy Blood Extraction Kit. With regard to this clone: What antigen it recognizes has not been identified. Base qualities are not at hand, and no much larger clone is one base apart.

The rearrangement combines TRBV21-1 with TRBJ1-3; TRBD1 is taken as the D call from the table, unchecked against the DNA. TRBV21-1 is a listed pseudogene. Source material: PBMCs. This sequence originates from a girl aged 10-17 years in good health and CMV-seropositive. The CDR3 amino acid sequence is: CASSKNGATALRNTIYF. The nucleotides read TGTGCCAGCAGCAAAAATGGGGCGACAGCACTCAGAAACACCATATATTTT.